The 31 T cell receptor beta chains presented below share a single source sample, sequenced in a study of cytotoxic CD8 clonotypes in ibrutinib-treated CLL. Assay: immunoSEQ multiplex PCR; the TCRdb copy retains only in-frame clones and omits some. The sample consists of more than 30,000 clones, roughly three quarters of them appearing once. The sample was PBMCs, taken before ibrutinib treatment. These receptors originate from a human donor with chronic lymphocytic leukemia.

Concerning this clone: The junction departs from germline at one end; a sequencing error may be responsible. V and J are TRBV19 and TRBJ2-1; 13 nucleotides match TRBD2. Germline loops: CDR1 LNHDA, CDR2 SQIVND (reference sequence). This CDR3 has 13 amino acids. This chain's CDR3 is CASSTRLAGGTVF. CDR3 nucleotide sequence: TGTGCCAGTAGTACCCGACTAGCGGGGGGTACGGTCTTC.

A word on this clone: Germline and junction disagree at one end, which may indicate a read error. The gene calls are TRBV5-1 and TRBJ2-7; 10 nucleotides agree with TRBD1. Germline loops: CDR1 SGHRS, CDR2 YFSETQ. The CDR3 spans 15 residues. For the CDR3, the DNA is TGTGCCAGCAGCTTTGACGGGACAGGGGTCAACGAGCAGTACTTC. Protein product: CASSFDGTGVNEQYF.

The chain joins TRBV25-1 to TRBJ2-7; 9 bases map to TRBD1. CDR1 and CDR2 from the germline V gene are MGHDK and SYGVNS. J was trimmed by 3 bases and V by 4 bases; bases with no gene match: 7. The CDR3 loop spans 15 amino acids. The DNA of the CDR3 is TGTGCCAGCAGTGCTTCGGACAGGGGTAACTACGAGCAGTACTTC. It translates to CASSASDRGNYEQYF.

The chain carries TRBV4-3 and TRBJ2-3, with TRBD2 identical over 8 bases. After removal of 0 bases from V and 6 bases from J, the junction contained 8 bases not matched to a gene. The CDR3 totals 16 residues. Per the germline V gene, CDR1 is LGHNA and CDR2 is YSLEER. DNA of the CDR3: TGCGCCAGCAGCCAAGACTCCGGCGGGAGGAAGGATACGCAGTATTTT. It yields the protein CASSQDSGGRKDTQYF.

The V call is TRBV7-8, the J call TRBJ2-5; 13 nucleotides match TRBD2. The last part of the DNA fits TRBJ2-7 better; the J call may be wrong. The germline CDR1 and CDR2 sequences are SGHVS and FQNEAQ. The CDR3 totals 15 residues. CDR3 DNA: TGTGCCAGCAGCCCTGGACTAGCGGGAGTGAACGAGCAGTACTTC. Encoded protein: CASSPGLAGVNEQYF.

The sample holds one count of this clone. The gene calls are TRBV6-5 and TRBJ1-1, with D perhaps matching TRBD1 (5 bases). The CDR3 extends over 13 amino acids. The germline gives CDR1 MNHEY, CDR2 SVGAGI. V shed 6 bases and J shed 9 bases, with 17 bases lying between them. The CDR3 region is CASSSPLQEKAFF. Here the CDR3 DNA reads TGTGCCAGCAGCAGTCCTCTACAGGAGAAAGCTTTCTTT.

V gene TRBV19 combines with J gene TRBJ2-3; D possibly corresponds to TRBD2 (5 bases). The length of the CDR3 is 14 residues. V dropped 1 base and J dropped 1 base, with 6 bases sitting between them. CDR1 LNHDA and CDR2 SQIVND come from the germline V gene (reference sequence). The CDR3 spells CASSIARGTDTQYF. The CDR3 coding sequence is TGTGCCAGTAGTATAGCGCGGGGCACAGATACGCAGTATTTT.

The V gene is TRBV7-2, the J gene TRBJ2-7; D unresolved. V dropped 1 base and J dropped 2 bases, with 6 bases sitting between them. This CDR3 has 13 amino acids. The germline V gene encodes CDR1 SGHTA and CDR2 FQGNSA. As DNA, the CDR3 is TGTGCCAGCAGCTTAGGCCAGCCCTACGAGCAGTACTTC. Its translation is CASSLGQPYEQYF. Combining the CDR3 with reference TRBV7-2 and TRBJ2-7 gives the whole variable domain GAGVSQSPSNKVTEKGKDVELRCDPISGHTALYWYRQSLGQGLEFLIYFQGNSAPDKSGLPSDRFSAERTGGSVSTLTIQRTQQEDSAVYLCASSLGQPYEQYFGPGTRLTVT.

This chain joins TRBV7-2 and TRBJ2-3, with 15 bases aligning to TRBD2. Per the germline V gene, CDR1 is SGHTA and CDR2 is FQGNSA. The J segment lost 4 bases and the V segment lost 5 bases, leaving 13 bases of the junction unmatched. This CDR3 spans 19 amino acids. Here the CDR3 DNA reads TGTGCCAGCAGCCCAAGGGGACTAGCGGGAGGAGTTTTGGCAGATACGCAGTATTTT. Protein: CASSPRGLAGGVLADTQYF.

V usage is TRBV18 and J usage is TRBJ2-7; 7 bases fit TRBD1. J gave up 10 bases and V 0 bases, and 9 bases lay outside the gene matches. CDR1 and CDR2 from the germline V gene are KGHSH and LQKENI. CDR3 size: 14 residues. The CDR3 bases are TGTGCCAGCTCACCACCTCAGTCTCGGACAGGCCAGTACTTC. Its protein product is CASSPPQSRTGQYF.

This CDR3 reads CASTPEYGDLLGYEQYF. CDR3 in DNA: TGTGCCAGCACCCCTGAGTATGGCGATCTATTAGGCTACGAGCAGTACTTC. The J gene is TRBJ2-7, the V gene TRBV27; no clear D gene. The CDR3 spans 17 residues. The germline V gene has CDR1 MNHEY and CDR2 SMNVEV (reference sequence). Trimming stripped 7 bases from V and 3 bases from J, with 25 bases between.

The CDR3 loop is CASSRTGKEDTQYF. The CDR3 bases are TGTGCCAGCAGCCGGACAGGGAAAGAAGATACGCAGTATTTT. The rearrangement uses TRBV6-5 and TRBJ2-3, with TRBD1 matching over 8 bases. The V and J ends lost 6 bases and 5 bases, in that order; junction bases with no gene match: 7. The CDR3 consists of 14 residues. Germline V gene lookup returns CDR1 MNHEY and CDR2 SVGAGI.

The CDR3 sequence: CASSQQPGLAKNIQYF. The CDR3 nucleotides are TGTGCCAGCAGCCAACAACCGGGACTAGCCAAAAACATTCAGTACTTC. This chain uses TRBV2 with TRBJ2-4; weak D call: TRBD2 (6 bases). CDR3 length equals 16 residues. Trimming took off 6 bases at V and 0 bases at J, with 15 bases between the two ends. From germline, CDR1 is SNHLY and CDR2 FYNNEI.

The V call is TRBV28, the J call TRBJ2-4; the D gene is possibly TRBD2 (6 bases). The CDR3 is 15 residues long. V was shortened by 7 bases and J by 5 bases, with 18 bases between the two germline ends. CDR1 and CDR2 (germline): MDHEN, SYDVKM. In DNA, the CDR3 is TGTGCCAGCACCGCAGCGGGCTCCGAGGAAAACATTCAGTACTTC. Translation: CASTAAGSEENIQYF. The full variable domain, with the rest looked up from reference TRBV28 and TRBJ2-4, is DVKVTQSSRYLVKRTGEKVFLECVQDMDHENMFWYRQDPGLGLRLIYFSYDVKMKEKGDIPEGYSVSREKKERFSLILESASTNQTSMYLCASTAAGSEENIQYFGAGTRLSVL.

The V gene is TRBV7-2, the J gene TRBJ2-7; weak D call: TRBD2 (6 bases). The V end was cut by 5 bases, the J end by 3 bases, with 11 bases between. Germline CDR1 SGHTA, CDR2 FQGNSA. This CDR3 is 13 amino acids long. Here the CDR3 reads CASSTAGGYEQYF. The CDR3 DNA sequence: TGTGCCAGCAGCACTGCCGGGGGCTACGAGCAGTACTTC.

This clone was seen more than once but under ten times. CDR3 coding DNA: TGCGCCAGCAGTGAAAGCAGGGACGCCTACGAGCAGTACTTC. This translates into CASSESRDAYEQYF. The V call is TRBV10-2, the J call TRBJ2-7, with D perhaps being TRBD1 or TRBD2 (5 bases each). Germline CDR1 and CDR2: WSHSY and SAAADI. V shed 3 bases and J shed 2 bases, with 11 bases lying between them. The CDR3 is made up of 14 amino acids.

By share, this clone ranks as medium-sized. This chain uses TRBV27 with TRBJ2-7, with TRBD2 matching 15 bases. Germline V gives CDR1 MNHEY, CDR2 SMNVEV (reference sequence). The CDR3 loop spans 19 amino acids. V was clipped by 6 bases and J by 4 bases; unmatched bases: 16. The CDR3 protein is CASSSLGGSGLAGGYEQYF. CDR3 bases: TGTGCCAGCAGCTCCCTCGGGGGCTCGGGACTAGCGGGAGGATACGAGCAGTACTTC.

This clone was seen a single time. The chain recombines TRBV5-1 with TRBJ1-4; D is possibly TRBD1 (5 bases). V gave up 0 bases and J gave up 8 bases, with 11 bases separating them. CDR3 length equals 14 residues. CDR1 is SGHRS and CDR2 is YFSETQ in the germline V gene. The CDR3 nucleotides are TGCGCCAGCAGCTTGGACCAGGCAGGGGAAAAACTGTTTTTT. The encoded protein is CASSLDQAGEKLFF.

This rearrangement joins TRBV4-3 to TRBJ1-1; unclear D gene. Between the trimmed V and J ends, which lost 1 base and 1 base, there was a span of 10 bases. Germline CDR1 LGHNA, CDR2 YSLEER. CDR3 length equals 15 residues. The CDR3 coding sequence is TGCGCCAGCAGCCAAGTAACCCAGCAGAACACTGAAGCTTTCTTT. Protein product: CASSQVTQQNTEAFF.

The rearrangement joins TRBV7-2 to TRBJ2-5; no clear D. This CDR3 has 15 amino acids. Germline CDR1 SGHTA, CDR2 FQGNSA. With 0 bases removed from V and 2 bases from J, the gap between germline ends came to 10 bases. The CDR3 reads CASSLASRSQETQYF. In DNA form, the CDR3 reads TGTGCCAGCAGCTTAGCGTCTCGCTCTCAAGAGACCCAGTACTTC.

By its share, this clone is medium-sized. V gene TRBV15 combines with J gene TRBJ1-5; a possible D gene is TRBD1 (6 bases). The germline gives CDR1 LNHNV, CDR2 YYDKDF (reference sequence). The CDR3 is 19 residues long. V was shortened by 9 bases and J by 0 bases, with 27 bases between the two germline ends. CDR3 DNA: TGTGCCACTGCGGTTATGAGACCAGGACAGCGACTTAGCAATCAGCCCCAGCATTTT. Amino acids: CATAVMRPGQRLSNQPQHF.

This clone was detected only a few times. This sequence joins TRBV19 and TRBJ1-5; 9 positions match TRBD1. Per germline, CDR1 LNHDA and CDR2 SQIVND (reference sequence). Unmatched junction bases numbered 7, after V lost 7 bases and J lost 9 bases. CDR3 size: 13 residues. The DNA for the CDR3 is TGTGCCAGTACCACGACAGGGGGTCTGCCCCAGCATTTT. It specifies CASTTTGGLPQHF.

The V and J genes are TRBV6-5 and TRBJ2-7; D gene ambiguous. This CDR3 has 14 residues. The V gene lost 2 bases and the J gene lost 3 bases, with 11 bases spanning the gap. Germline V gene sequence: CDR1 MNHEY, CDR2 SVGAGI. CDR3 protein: CASSYQATYYEQYF. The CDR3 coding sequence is TGTGCCAGCAGTTACCAGGCCACCTACTACGAGCAGTACTTC.

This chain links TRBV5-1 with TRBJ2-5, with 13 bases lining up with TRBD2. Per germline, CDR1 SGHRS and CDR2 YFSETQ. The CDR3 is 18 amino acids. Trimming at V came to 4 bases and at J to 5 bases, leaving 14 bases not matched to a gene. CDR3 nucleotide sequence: TGCGCCAGCAGCGCCTCGCCCCGACTAGCGGGGGGTGAGGAGACCCAGTACTTC. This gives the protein CASSASPRLAGGEETQYF.

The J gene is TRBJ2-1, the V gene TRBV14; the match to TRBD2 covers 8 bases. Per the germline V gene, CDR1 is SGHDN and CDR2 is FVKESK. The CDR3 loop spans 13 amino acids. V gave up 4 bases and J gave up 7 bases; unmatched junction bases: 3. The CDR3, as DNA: TGTGCCAGCAGCCCTGAGCGGGGGAATGAGCAGTTCTTC. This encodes CASSPERGNEQFF.

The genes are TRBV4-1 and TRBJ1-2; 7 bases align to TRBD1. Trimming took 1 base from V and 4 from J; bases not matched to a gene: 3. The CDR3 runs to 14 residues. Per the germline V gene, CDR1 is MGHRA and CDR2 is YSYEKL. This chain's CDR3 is CASSQGGTAYGYTF. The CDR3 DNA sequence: TGCGCCAGCAGCCAAGGAGGGACAGCCTATGGCTACACCTTC.

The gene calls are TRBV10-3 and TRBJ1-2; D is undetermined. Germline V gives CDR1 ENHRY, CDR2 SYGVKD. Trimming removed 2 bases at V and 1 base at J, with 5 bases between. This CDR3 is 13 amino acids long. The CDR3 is CAISETDNYGYTF. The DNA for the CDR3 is TGTGCCATCAGTGAGACTGATAACTATGGCTACACCTTC.

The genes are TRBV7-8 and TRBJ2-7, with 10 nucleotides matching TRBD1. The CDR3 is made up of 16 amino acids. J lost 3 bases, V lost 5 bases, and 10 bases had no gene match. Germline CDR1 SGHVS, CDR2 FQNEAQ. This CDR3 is CASSGMGQGISYEQYF. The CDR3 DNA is TGTGCCAGCAGCGGTATGGGACAGGGGATAAGCTACGAGCAGTACTTC.

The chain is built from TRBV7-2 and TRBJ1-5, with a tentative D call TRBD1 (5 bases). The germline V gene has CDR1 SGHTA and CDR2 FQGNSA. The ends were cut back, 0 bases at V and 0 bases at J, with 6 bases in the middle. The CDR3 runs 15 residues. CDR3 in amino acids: CASSLAGGSNQPQHF. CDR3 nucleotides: TGTGCCAGCAGCTTAGCGGGGGGTAGCAATCAGCCCCAGCATTTT.

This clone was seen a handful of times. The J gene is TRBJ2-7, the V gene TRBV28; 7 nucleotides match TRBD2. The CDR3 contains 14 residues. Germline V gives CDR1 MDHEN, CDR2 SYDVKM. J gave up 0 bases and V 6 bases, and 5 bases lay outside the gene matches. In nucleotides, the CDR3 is TGTGCCAGCAGCCCCAGCGGGGTCTCCTACGAGCAGTACTTC. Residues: CASSPSGVSYEQYF. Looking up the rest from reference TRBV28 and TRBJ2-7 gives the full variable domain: DVKVTQSSRYLVKRTGEKVFLECVQDMDHENMFWYRQDPGLGLRLIYFSYDVKMKEKGDIPEGYSVSREKKERFSLILESASTNQTSMYLCASSPSGVSYEQYFGPGTRLTVT.

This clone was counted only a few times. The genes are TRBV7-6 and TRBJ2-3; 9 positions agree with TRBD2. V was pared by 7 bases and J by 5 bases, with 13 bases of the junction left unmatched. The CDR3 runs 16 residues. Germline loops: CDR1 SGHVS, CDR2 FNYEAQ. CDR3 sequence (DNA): TGTGCCAGCACCCCGAGTAGCGGGGGACCAAGAGATACGCAGTATTTT. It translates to CASTPSSGGPRDTQYF.